Each of the 18 T cell receptor beta chains below was sequenced from the same sample in a study of T-cell memory formation after mild COVID-19. A single record per CDR3 protein comes from TCRdb applying MiXCR to the 5' RACE reads. The sample has roughly 580,000 distinct CDR3 sequences, under 20% seen once; the top ten hold about 11%. Sequencing was done on a sample of PBMCs or a T cell subset sorted from them (not recorded which). The receptors originated from an adult woman who had mild COVID-19 (a few samples of this study predate the infection). Cell type and time point are not known.

V gene TRBV10-3 combines with J gene TRBJ1-2; a possible D gene is TRBD1 (6 bases). CDR3 size: 13 residues. Germline lookup yields CDR1 ENHRY and CDR2 SYGVKD. V was cut by 4 bases and J by 6 bases, with 12 bases left in between. The DNA of the CDR3 is TGTGCCATCAGTGGGCCAACAGGGAATGGCTACACCTTC. Protein: CAISGPTGNGYTF.

The rearrangement joins TRBV18 to TRBJ2-7, with 7 bases fitting TRBD2. The CDR3 runs to 15 residues. V was pared by 3 bases and J by 2 bases, with 7 bases of the junction left unmatched. The germline CDR1 and CDR2 sequences are KGHSH and LQKENI. CDR3 amino acids: CASSPTLATAYEQYF. In DNA, the CDR3 is TGTGCCAGCTCACCTACACTAGCGACGGCCTACGAGCAGTACTTC.

This chain connects TRBV5-1 to TRBJ2-7, with 10 positions matching TRBD1. Germline V gene lookup returns CDR1 SGHRS and CDR2 YFSETQ. The CDR3 totals 15 residues. V dropped 3 bases and J dropped 5; count of bases not matched to a gene: 8. The CDR3 reads CASSYIGTGAHEQYF. In DNA, the CDR3 is TGCGCCAGCAGCTATATCGGGACAGGGGCCCACGAGCAGTACTTC.

In its sample, this clonotype was seen many times. The V and J genes are TRBV20-1 and TRBJ2-7; TRBD1 is a possible D gene (5 bases). The V gene's germline CDR1 is DFQATT and CDR2 SNEGSKA (reference sequence). The CDR3 totals 11 residues. Trimming removed 7 bases from V and 1 base from J, with 8 bases in between. CDR3 amino acids: CSVKGSYEQYF. In nucleotides, the CDR3 is TGCAGTGTAAAGGGGTCCTACGAGCAGTACTTC.

About this clonotype: A much more abundant neighbour one base away suggests this may be a read error. The rearrangement links TRBV6-1 to TRBJ2-2; 7 bases map to TRBD1. The CDR3 contains 14 residues. V lost 7 bases, J lost 2 bases, and 4 bases stayed unmatched. In germline, CDR1 is MNHNS, CDR2 SASEGT. The CDR3 spells CASTRQGNTGELFF. CDR3 coding DNA: TGTGCCAGCACCAGACAGGGAAACACCGGGGAGCTGTTTTTT.

The sample holds a few counts of this clonotype. The chain uses TRBV18 and TRBJ2-3; 11 bases match TRBD2. Germline lookup yields CDR1 KGHSH and CDR2 LQKENI. Unmatched junction bases numbered 3, after V lost 0 bases and J lost 1 base. The CDR3 contains 17 residues. The CDR3 DNA reads as TGTGCCAGCTCACCACCGGGGACTAGCGGAGGCACAGATACGCAGTATTTT. This codes for CASSPPGTSGGTDTQYF.

The chain carries TRBV10-3 and TRBJ2-3; 7 bases match TRBD2. The CDR3 consists of 15 residues. Germline values: CDR1 ENHRY, CDR2 SYGVKD. J gave up 5 bases and V 3 bases, and 8 bases lay outside the gene matches. The chain's CDR3 is CAISDRAGVGDTQYF. CDR3 nucleotides: TGTGCCATCAGTGATCGGGCGGGAGTCGGAGATACGCAGTATTTT.

This chain joins TRBV5-1 and TRBJ2-1; the match to TRBD1 covers 7 bases. This CDR3 is 14 amino acids long. The V segment lost 2 bases and the J segment 6 bases; nucleotides outside the gene matches: 5. Germline V CDR1 and CDR2: SGHRS, YFSETQ. The CDR3 reads CASSFRQGFNEQFF. The CDR3 DNA reads TGCGCCAGCAGCTTCCGACAGGGTTTCAATGAGCAGTTCTTC.

The chain carries TRBV4-2 and TRBJ2-2, with D hard to call. V was clipped by 6 bases and J by 1 base, with 12 bases between them. This CDR3 comprises 15 residues. CDR1 and CDR2 from the germline V gene are LGHNA and YNFKEQ. CDR3: CASSLNNGNTGELFF. The DNA of the CDR3 is TGTGCCAGCAGTCTAAACAATGGGAACACCGGGGAGCTGTTTTTT.

The rearrangement links TRBV5-1 to TRBJ2-2; D is undetermined. V was cut by 0 bases and J by 4 bases, with 10 bases left in between. The germline V gene encodes CDR1 SGHRS and CDR2 YFSETQ. The CDR3 sequence is 15 residues long. CDR3: CASSLEGSTTGELFF. CDR3 sequence (DNA): TGCGCCAGCAGCTTGGAAGGGTCCACCACCGGGGAGCTGTTTTTT. The whole variable domain, filled in from reference TRBV5-1 and TRBJ2-2, reads KAGVTQTPRYLIKTRGQQVTLSCSPISGHRSVSWYQQTPGQGLQFLFEYFSETQRNKGNFPGRFSGRQFSNSRSEMNVSTLELGDSALYLCASSLEGSTTGELFFGEGSRLTVL.

The CDR3 is CASSDVRDRGGNEQFF. The CDR3 DNA reads TGTGCCAGCAGTGACGTGAGGGACAGGGGTGGCAATGAGCAGTTCTTC. This chain joins TRBV6-1 and TRBJ2-1; 10 nucleotides line up with TRBD1. This CDR3 is built from 16 residues. Germline-derived CDR1 and CDR2 are MNHNS and SASEGT. The V and J ends lost 3 bases and 6 bases, in that order; junction bases with no gene match: 8.

The chain recombines TRBV24-1 with TRBJ2-6; 7 nucleotides agree with TRBD1. This CDR3 region has 18 residues. Trimming at V came to 7 bases and at J to 4 bases, leaving 15 bases not matched to a gene. Germline CDR1 is KGHDR and CDR2 is SFDVKD. CDR3 sequence: CATRSNKGARSGANVLTF. The CDR3 coding sequence is TGTGCCACCAGAAGCAACAAGGGGGCTCGGTCCGGGGCCAACGTCCTGACTTTC.

V usage is TRBV5-4 and J usage is TRBJ2-7; the D is unclear. This CDR3 is 15 amino acids long. The V and J ends lost 1 base and 0 bases respectively, with 11 bases between them. Germline CDR1 SGHNT, CDR2 YYREEE (reference sequence). The CDR3 nucleotides are TGTGCCAGCAGCTTGCAGGAACGGCCCTCCTACGAGCAGTACTTC. It translates to CASSLQERPSYEQYF.

This clonotype was detected only a few times. The chain couples TRBV7-9 to TRBJ1-6; TRBD1 aligns across 9 bases. V trimming: 2 bases; J trimming: 7 bases; junction bases outside the gene matches: 6. Germline CDR1 reads SEHNR; CDR2 reads FQNEAQ (reference sequence). CDR3 length: 16 residues. CDR3: CASSLSSGQGNSPLHF. DNA for the CDR3: TGTGCCAGCAGCTTATCATCGGGACAGGGAAATTCACCCCTCCACTTT.

This clonotype has only a few counts. The V gene is TRBV5-6, the J gene TRBJ1-2; D call uncertain. V was clipped by 0 bases and J by 2 bases, with 8 bases between them. From germline, CDR1 is SGHDT and CDR2 YYEEEE. The CDR3 is 14 amino acids. The CDR3 is CASSLGLENYGYTF. For the CDR3, the DNA is TGTGCCAGCAGCTTGGGACTGGAGAACTATGGCTACACCTTC.

This clonotype was seen repeatedly, ten times or more. The V call is TRBV3-1, the J call TRBJ2-1, with no clear D. CDR3 size: 12 residues. Germline CDR1 and CDR2: LGHDT and YNNKEL (reference sequence). V was clipped by 0 bases and J by 15 bases, with 12 bases between them. The CDR3 protein is CASSQDSWRTFF. The CDR3 DNA reads TGTGCCAGCAGCCAAGATAGTTGGAGAACGTTCTTC.

The chain combines TRBV7-8 with TRBJ2-5; 7 bases agree with TRBD1. V gave up 2 bases and J gave up 1 base; unmatched junction bases: 7. Germline V gives CDR1 SGHVS, CDR2 FQNEAQ. The CDR3 runs 16 residues. The CDR3 nucleotides are TGTGCCAGCAGCTTAAGCTTTCGGGACAGCCAAGAGACCCAGTACTTC. It yields the protein CASSLSFRDSQETQYF.

This chain links TRBV5-1 with TRBJ1-1; no clear D gene. The CDR3 consists of 14 residues. Trimming removed 1 base at V and 3 bases at J, with 10 bases between. Germline values: CDR1 SGHRS, CDR2 YFSETQ. Here the CDR3 DNA reads TGCGCCAGCAGCTTGCGGACGCCATACACTGAAGCTTTCTTT. Translation gives CASSLRTPYTEAFF.